Only one count was recorded for the clone carrying this T cell receptor beta chain. This entry is derived from a study of glioma-infiltrating T cells. Amplification of TCR alpha and beta CDR3 regions from RNA used iRepertoire nested multiplex PCR. Using its own MiXCR run on the multiplex PCR reads, TCRdb lists one record per CDR3 protein. In the table there are about 130,000 distinct CDR3 sequences, 24% of which are singletons. The sample comprised glioma tissue, nonneoplastic brain tissue, or PBMCs (not recorded which). The sequence came from a human donor with low-grade glioma or glioblastoma, undergoing nonglioma brain surgery, or in good health (not recorded which).

CDR3 coding DNA: TGTGCCAGCTCACCAAACAGGGGGCGAGGTTCACCCCTCCACTTT. This translates into CASSPNRGRGSPLHF. The genes are TRBV18 and TRBJ1-6, with 9 positions matching TRBD1. CDR1 KGHSH and CDR2 LQKENI come from the germline V gene. V was pared by 2 bases and J by 9 bases, with 5 bases of the junction left unmatched. The CDR3 covers 15 residues.